This T cell receptor beta chain was sequenced for a study of T cell repertoires in cytomegalovirus infection. Background on the study: CMV infection together with matching HLA type was indicated by public TCR beta signatures.

This CDR3 is 13 amino acids long. Germline CDR1 and CDR2: SGHVS and FNYEAQ. The V and J ends lost 5 bases and 10 bases respectively, with 12 bases between them. Study findings and constraints: In two of eight donors, the top clonotype was HLA-C-restricted CMV-specific. Identification of carriers of CMV plus the relevant HLA was performed using cumulative public TCR beta family frequency.

This clonotype occurred many times. Its target is unknown. MiXCR was run by TCRdb on the reads, yielding one entry per CDR3 protein. The table includes about 240,000 distinct CDR3 sequences, around 6.2% detected once. The chain couples TRBV7-6 to TRBJ1-6; the D gene is possibly TRBD1 (6 bases). This receptor was obtained from a human donor in good health (CMV status not recorded). Some clones in this sample may be carry-over from other donors' samples. The sequencing input was PBMCs. The CDR3 protein is CASSPQGDSPLHF. CDR3 bases: TGTGCCAGCAGCCCACAGGGTGACTCACCCCTCCACTTT.